What follows are 28 T cell receptor beta chains derived from one specimen sequenced in a study of T cells after yellow fever vaccination. TCRdb re-called the 5' RACE reads through MiXCR, storing one row per CDR3 protein. The sample records approximately 580,000 distinct CDR3 sequences, around 17% being singletons. The specimen comprised PBMCs, sampled about 5 days after the first yellow fever vaccination. The receptors come from a man aged 18 to 29 who received the YFV17D yellow fever vaccine.

The CDR3 DNA reads TGTGCCAGCAGCCTCACTGGTCCCGAGCAGTACTTC. This gives the protein CASSLTGPEQYF. The chain is built from TRBV7-9 and TRBJ2-7; D unresolved. This CDR3 has 12 amino acids. Trimming pared 5 bases from V and 6 bases from J, leaving 11 bases between. In germline, CDR1 is SEHNR, CDR2 FQNEAQ (reference sequence).

This clonotype was counted many times. The chain recombines TRBV5-1 with TRBJ2-1; 11 bases are shared with TRBD2. After removal of 4 bases from V and 4 bases from J, the junction contained 10 bases not matched to a gene. From germline, CDR1 is SGHRS and CDR2 YFSETQ. The CDR3 runs to 17 residues. The CDR3 nucleotides read TGCGCCAGCAGCCCAAGTAGCGGGGGGGCGACTTACAATGAGCAGTTCTTC. Translated, it gives CASSPSSGGATYNEQFF.

The rearrangement uses TRBV12-3 or TRBV12-4 and TRBJ2-5; D possibly corresponds to TRBD1 (5 bases). Trimming cost V 6 bases and J 7 bases, with 15 bases left between them. The CDR3 covers 13 residues. CDR3 amino acids: CASSPGFSVTQYF. DNA of the CDR3: TGTGCCAGCAGCCCAGGGTTTTCGGTGACCCAGTACTTC.

The J gene is TRBJ2-4, the V gene TRBV6-1; TRBD2 aligns across 14 bases. Germline CDR1 reads MNHNS; CDR2 reads SASEGT. V shed 6 bases, J shed 1 base, and the junction held 8 bases outside the gene matches. The CDR3 has 18 residues. In DNA form, the CDR3 reads TGTGCCAGCAGGCCGGGACTAGCGGGGGTCGGGGCCAAAAACATTCAGTACTTC. Residues: CASRPGLAGVGAKNIQYF.

This clonotype was counted ten times or more. V is TRBV13 and J is TRBJ2-3; D is unresolved. V lost 6 bases and J lost 6, with 13 bases in between. The CDR3 runs 13 residues. Germline CDR1 and CDR2: PRHDT and FYEKMQ (reference sequence). The CDR3 bases are TGTGCCAGCAGTCGCAGTGCTCGGGATACGCAGTATTTT. It encodes CASSRSARDTQYF. The full variable domain, rest sourced from reference TRBV13 and TRBJ2-3, is AAGVIQSPRHLIKEKRETATLKCYPIPRHDTVYWYQQGPGQDPQFLISFYEKMQSDKGSIPDRFSAQQFSDYHSELNMSSLELGDSALYFCASSRSARDTQYFGPGTRLTVL.

This clonotype was seen a handful of times. The chain combines TRBV15 with TRBJ2-3, with 11 bases matching TRBD2. With V trimmed by 1 base and J by 6 bases, 6 bases remained unmatched. The CDR3 has 16 amino acids. Germline CDR1 LNHNV, CDR2 YYDKDF (reference sequence). CDR3 residues: CATSRGGLAAGDTQYF. The CDR3 DNA is TGTGCCACCAGCAGAGGGGGACTAGCGGCAGGGGATACGCAGTATTTT.

The chain carries TRBV15 and TRBJ2-7; a possible D gene is TRBD2 (5 bases). CDR3 size: 15 residues. Trimming pared 0 bases from V and 6 bases from J, leaving 15 bases between. Germline CDR1 reads LNHNV; CDR2 reads YYDKDF (reference sequence). This chain's CDR3 is CATSREGTGIGEQYV. The CDR3 DNA reads as TGTGCCACCAGCAGAGAGGGAACGGGGATCGGCGAGCAGTACGTC.

This clonotype has a handful of counts. The chain uses TRBV19 and TRBJ2-7, with 8 bases matching TRBD1. The V gene end was trimmed by 5 bases and the J gene end by 2 bases; junction bases not matched to a gene: 11. Germline V gives CDR1 LNHDA, CDR2 SQIVND (reference sequence). The CDR3 spans 16 residues. The CDR3 here is CASSLTTGAGTYEQYF. The CDR3 DNA reads as TGTGCCAGTAGTCTCACGACAGGGGCTGGGACCTACGAGCAGTACTTC.

The CDR3 DNA is TGCGCCAGCAGCGGGGAATACCCGGGACAGAGTCGAGAGACCCAGTACTTC. Translation: CASSGEYPGQSRETQYF. The chain employs TRBV5-1 and TRBJ2-5; 7 bases are shared with TRBD1. Per the germline V gene, CDR1 is SGHRS and CDR2 is YFSETQ. CDR3 length: 17 amino acids. Trimming took 4 bases from V and 4 from J; bases not matched to a gene: 16. The full variable domain, rest sourced from reference TRBV5-1 and TRBJ2-5, is KAGVTQTPRYLIKTRGQQVTLSCSPISGHRSVSWYQQTPGQGLQFLFEYFSETQRNKGNFPGRFSGRQFSNSRSEMNVSTLELGDSALYLCASSGEYPGQSRETQYFGPGTRLLVL.

The J gene is TRBJ2-7, the V gene TRBV4-1, with TRBD1 identical over 8 bases. The CDR3 loop spans 13 amino acids. In germline, CDR1 is MGHRA, CDR2 YSYEKL. V dropped 0 bases and J dropped 6; count of bases not matched to a gene: 1. CDR3 in amino acids: CASSQETGAEQYV. CDR3 sequence (DNA): TGCGCCAGCAGCCAAGAGACAGGGGCCGAGCAGTACGTC.

This chain links TRBV11-3 with TRBJ2-5, with a tentative D call TRBD1 (5 bases). Germline CDR1 reads SGHNT; CDR2 reads YENEEA. This CDR3 comprises 13 residues. Trimming took 5 bases from V and 5 from J, leaving 12 bases between them. The DNA for the CDR3 is TGTGCCAGCAGCCTAGGGGTCCGGGAGACCCAGTACTTC. Protein product: CASSLGVRETQYF.

This clonotype was detected only a few times. This chain uses TRBV29-1 with TRBJ2-5; D gene uncertain. Germline V gene data show CDR1 as SQVTM and CDR2 as ANQGSEA. V lost 3 bases to trimming and J lost 2 bases, with 16 bases between them. The CDR3 runs to 15 residues. In DNA form, the CDR3 reads TGCAGCGTTGAGCTCAGGCGAGCCCCTCAAGAGACCCAGTACTTC. Translation: CSVELRRAPQETQYF.

This clonotype was counted at least ten times. The CDR3 nucleotides read TGTGCCAGCAGTGAGGGGAGCACAGATACGCAGTATTTT. Protein product: CASSEGSTDTQYF. V usage is TRBV6-4 and J usage is TRBJ2-3; D uncertain. The CDR3 runs to 13 residues. Between the trimmed V and J ends, which lost 3 bases and 0 bases, there was a span of 4 bases. Looked up from germline, CDR1 is MRHNA and CDR2 is SNTAGT.

This clonotype was observed a few times. CDR3 in amino acids: CASSHRGGTDTQYF. The DNA of the CDR3 is TGTGCCAGCAGTCACAGGGGTGGTACAGATACGCAGTATTTT. The gene calls are TRBV6-5 and TRBJ2-3, with TRBD1 identical over 7 bases. V shed 5 bases and J 3 bases; nucleotides not matched to a gene: 5. The CDR3 is 14 amino acids. Germline V lookup: CDR1 MNHEY, CDR2 SVGAGI.

The V and J genes are TRBV12-3 or TRBV12-4 and TRBJ2-5; D possibly matches TRBD1 or TRBD2 (7 bases each). Deletions cut 3 bases from V and 1 base from J, with 12 bases between. The CDR3 consists of 15 residues. The CDR3 protein is CASSFRGGIQETQYF. CDR3 nucleotides: TGTGCCAGCAGTTTCAGGGGGGGTATCCAAGAGACCCAGTACTTC.

Comments on this clonotype: A much larger clone differs from this one at a single base, so this may be a read error. The chain carries TRBV5-1 and TRBJ2-2, with D uncertain. Per germline, CDR1 SGHRS and CDR2 YFSETQ. The CDR3 contains 16 residues. CDR3 loop: CATSLGARTNTGELFF. For the CDR3, the DNA is TGCGCCACCAGCTTGGGTGCACGAACGAACACCGGGGAGCTGTTTTTT.

The CDR3 reads CASSPGIGGTDTQYF. The CDR3 nucleotides read TGTGCCAGCAGCCCCGGGATCGGAGGCACAGATACGCAGTATTTT. This sequence joins TRBV6-1 and TRBJ2-3, with D perhaps TRBD2 (5 bases). Germline CDR1 reads MNHNS; CDR2 reads SASEGT. Trimming pared 6 bases from V and 1 base from J, leaving 14 bases between. The CDR3 runs to 15 residues.

The table lists this clonotype with a few counts. The V call is TRBV7-9, the J call TRBJ2-1; 8 positions match TRBD2. Trimming at V came to 8 bases and at J to 3 bases, leaving 6 bases not matched to a gene. This CDR3 is 14 amino acids long. Germline assignment: CDR1 SEHNR and CDR2 FQNEAQ (reference sequence). The CDR3 DNA is TGTGCCAGCTCGGCTAGCGGGTACTACAATGAGCAGTTCTTC. Protein sequence: CASSASGYYNEQFF.

V usage is TRBV6-2 or TRBV6-3 and J usage is TRBJ2-1, with TRBD2 matching 8 bases. Germline values: CDR1 MNHEY, CDR2 SVGEGT. V dropped 6 bases and J dropped 0; count of bases not matched to a gene: 7. This CDR3 is 16 amino acids long. The CDR3 DNA follows: TGTGCCAGCAGCGATCACGGGGGGGTCTCCTACAATGAGCAGTTCTTC. Protein: CASSDHGGVSYNEQFF.

This clonotype showed up just a few times. The chain recombines TRBV6-2 or TRBV6-3 with TRBJ2-2; 7 bases line up with TRBD1. CDR3 length equals 15 residues. CDR1 is MNHEY and CDR2 is SVGEGT in the germline V gene. V lost 6 bases and J lost 5; bases outside the gene matches: 9. Here the CDR3 reads CASSFDREKTGELFF. The CDR3 nucleotides read TGTGCCAGCAGCTTCGACAGGGAGAAAACCGGGGAGCTGTTTTTT.

The genes are TRBV4-1 and TRBJ2-7; 8 nucleotides match TRBD2. Trimming at V came to 1 base and at J to 3 bases, leaving 5 bases not matched to a gene. Germline-derived CDR1 and CDR2 are MGHRA and YSYEKL. The CDR3 runs to 15 residues. Here the CDR3 reads CASSQGGLGGYEQYF. The CDR3 DNA sequence: TGCGCCAGCAGCCAAGGGGGACTAGGGGGCTACGAGCAGTACTTC.

The V gene is TRBV6-2 or TRBV6-3, the J gene TRBJ1-2, with D maybe TRBD1 (6 bases). This CDR3 region has 14 residues. The V end was cut by 8 bases, the J end by 7 bases, with 20 bases between. From germline, CDR1 is MNHEY and CDR2 SVGEGT. The CDR3 protein is CASRKQGPFSGYTF. CDR3 nucleotide sequence: TGTGCCAGCCGTAAACAGGGACCCTTCTCTGGCTACACCTTC.

This rearrangement joins TRBV20-1 to TRBJ1-5; D not certain. CDR1 is DFQATT, CDR2 SNEGSKA, per germline (reference sequence). Trimming took 3 bases from V and 0 from J, leaving 9 bases between them. CDR3 length: 14 residues. CDR3 nucleotides: TGCAGTGCTAGTAGCGTATATAGCAATCAGCCCCAGCATTTT. Translation gives CSASSVYSNQPQHF.

This clonotype was counted only a few times. The chain links TRBV4-3 to TRBJ2-7, with 9 bases matching TRBD1. Unmatched junction bases numbered 9, after V lost 0 bases and J lost 6 bases. The germline V gene encodes CDR1 LGHNA and CDR2 YSLEER. The CDR3 is made up of 16 amino acids. This CDR3 reads CASSQEGRDREGEQYV. For the CDR3, the DNA is TGCGCCAGCAGCCAAGAAGGTAGGGACAGGGAGGGCGAGCAGTACGTC.

The DNA of the CDR3 is TGTGCCAGCTCTCTTCAGGGACTAGCGGCTTACAATGAGCAGTTCTTC. Its protein is CASSLQGLAAYNEQFF. The chain has TRBV2 and TRBJ2-1; 11 bases line up with TRBD2. V was clipped by 8 bases and J by 4 bases; unmatched bases: 10. Germline V lookup: CDR1 SNHLY, CDR2 FYNNEI. The CDR3 length is 16 residues.

The rearrangement links TRBV6-2 or TRBV6-3 to TRBJ2-7; 11 positions agree with TRBD1. The ends lost 0 bases at V and 6 bases at J; junction bases unmatched: 10. This CDR3 is built from 17 residues. The V gene's germline CDR1 is MNHEY and CDR2 SVGEGT. The chain's CDR3 is CASSYSRDRGATGEQYF. CDR3 nucleotides: TGTGCCAGCAGTTACTCTCGGGACAGGGGGGCAACCGGCGAGCAGTACTTC.

This chain links TRBV5-1 with TRBJ1-1; 10 bases align to TRBD1. In germline, CDR1 is SGHRS, CDR2 YFSETQ. CDR3 length: 17 residues. The J segment lost 1 base and the V segment lost 4 bases, leaving 10 bases of the junction unmatched. The CDR3 reads CASSVQPRDRGNTEAFF. The DNA for the CDR3 is TGCGCCAGCAGCGTACAACCCCGGGACAGGGGGAACACTGAAGCTTTCTTT.

This clonotype showed up many times. CDR3 loop: CASSYVQALDGYTF. For the CDR3, the DNA is TGTGCCAGCAGTTACGTTCAGGCCCTAGATGGCTACACCTTC. V and J are TRBV6-5 and TRBJ1-2, with D uncertain. V lost 2 bases and J lost 6, with 13 bases in between. The CDR3 is 14 amino acids. Germline CDR1 and CDR2: MNHEY and SVGAGI.